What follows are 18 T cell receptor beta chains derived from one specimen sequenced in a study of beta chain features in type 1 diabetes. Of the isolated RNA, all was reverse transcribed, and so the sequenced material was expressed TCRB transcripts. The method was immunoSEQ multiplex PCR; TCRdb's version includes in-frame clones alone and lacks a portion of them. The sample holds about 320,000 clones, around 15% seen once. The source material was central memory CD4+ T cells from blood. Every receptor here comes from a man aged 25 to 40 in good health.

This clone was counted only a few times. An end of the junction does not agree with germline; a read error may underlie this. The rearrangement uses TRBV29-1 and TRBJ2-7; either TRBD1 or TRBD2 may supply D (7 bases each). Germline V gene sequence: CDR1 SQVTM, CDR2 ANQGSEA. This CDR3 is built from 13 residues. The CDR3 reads CSVEDQGGYGQYF. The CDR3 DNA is TGCAGCGTTGAAGACCAGGGGGGGTACGGGCAGTACTTC.

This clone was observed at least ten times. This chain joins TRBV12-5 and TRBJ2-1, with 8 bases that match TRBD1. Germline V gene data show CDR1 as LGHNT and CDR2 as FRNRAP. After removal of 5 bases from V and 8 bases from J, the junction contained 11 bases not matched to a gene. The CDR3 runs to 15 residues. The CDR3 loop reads CASGTSRQGQDEQFF. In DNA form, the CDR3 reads TGTGCTAGTGGTACCTCGAGACAGGGGCAAGATGAGCAGTTCTTC.

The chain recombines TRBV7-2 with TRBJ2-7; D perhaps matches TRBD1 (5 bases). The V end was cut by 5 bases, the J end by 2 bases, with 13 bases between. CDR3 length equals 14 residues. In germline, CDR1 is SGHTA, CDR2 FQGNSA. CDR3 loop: CASSLRQPPYEQYF. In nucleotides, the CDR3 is TGTGCCAGCAGCCTCCGACAGCCACCCTACGAGCAGTACTTC.

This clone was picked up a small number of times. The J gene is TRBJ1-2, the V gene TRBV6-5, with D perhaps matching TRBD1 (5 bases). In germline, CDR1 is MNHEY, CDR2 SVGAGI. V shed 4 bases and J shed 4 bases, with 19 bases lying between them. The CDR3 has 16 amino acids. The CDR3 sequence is CASSLNRDLAGYGYTF. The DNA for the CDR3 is TGTGCCAGCAGTTTAAACCGGGACCTTGCTGGCTATGGCTACACCTTC.

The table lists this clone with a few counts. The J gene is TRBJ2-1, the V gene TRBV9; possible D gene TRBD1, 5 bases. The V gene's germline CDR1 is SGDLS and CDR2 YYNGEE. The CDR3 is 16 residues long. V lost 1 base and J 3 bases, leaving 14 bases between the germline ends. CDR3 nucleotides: TGTGCCAGCAGCGTACAGGGTGCGATCTTCTACAATGAGCAGTTCTTC. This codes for CASSVQGAIFYNEQFF.

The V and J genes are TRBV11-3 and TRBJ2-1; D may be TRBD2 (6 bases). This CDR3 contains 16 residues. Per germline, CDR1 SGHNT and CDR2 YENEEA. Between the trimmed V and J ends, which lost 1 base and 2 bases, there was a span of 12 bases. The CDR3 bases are TGTGCCAGCAGCTTAGTCGGGGGACCCCCCTACAATGAGCAGTTCTTC. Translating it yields CASSLVGGPPYNEQFF.

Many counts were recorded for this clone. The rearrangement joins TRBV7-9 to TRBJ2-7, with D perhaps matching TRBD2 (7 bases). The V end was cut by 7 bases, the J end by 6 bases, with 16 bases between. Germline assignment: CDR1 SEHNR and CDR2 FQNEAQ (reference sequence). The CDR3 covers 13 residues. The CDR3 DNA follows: TGTGCCAGCACCTTGGGCGGGGGCGTCGAGCAGTACTTC. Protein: CASTLGGGVEQYF.

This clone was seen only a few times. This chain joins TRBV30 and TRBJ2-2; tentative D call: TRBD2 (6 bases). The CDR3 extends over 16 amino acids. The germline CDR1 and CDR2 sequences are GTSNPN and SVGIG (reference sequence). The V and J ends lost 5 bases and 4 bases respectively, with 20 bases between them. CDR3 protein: CAWCRATSGRTGELFF. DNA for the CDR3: TGTGCCTGGTGTAGGGCGACAAGCGGGCGCACCGGGGAGCTGTTTTTT.

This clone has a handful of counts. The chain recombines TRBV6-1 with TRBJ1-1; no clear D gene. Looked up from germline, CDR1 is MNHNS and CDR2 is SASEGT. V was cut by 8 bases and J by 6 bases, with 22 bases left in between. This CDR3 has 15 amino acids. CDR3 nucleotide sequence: TGTGCCAGCGAGACGGGAAAAGGGCGAGGGCCTGAAGCTTTCTTT. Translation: CASETGKGRGPEAFF.

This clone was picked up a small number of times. DNA of the CDR3: TGTGCCAGCAGCTTGACCCAGGGGTCCCAGCATTTT. Protein: CASSLTQGSQHF. The chain employs TRBV11-2 and TRBJ1-5; tentative D call: TRBD1 (6 bases). The CDR3 loop spans 12 amino acids. V was trimmed by 3 bases and J by 11 bases, leaving 11 bases between them. Germline CDR1 SGHAT, CDR2 FQNNGV.

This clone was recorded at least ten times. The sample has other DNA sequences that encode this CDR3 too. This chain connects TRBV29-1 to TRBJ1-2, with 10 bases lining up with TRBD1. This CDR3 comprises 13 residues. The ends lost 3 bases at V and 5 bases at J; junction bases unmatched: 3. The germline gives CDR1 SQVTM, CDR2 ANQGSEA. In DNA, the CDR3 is TGCAGCGTTGACCCGGGACAGGGGTATGGCTACACCTTC. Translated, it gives CSVDPGQGYGYTF.

As DNA, the CDR3 is TGTGCCAGCAGCGACACAGGGATGGGTCCCTACGAGCAGTACTTC. Translation: CASSDTGMGPYEQYF. The J gene is TRBJ2-7, the V gene TRBV25-1; D is perhaps TRBD1 (6 bases). Germline values: CDR1 MGHDK, CDR2 SYGVNS. CDR3 length: 15 residues. Trimming left V 6 bases short and J 2 bases short, with 17 bases between.

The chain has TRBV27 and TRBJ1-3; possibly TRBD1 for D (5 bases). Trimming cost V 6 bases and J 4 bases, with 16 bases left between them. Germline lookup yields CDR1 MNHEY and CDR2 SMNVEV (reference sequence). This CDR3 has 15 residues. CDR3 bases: TGTGCCAGCAGAAGCACAAAGGGGCTCGGAAACACCATATATTTT. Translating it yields CASRSTKGLGNTIYF.

CDR3 sequence: CASSLRNQGYGTGELFF. CDR3 DNA sequence: TGTGCCAGCAGTCTTAGAAACCAGGGCTATGGGACCGGGGAGCTGTTTTTT. J is TRBJ2-2 and V is TRBV25-1, with D possibly matching TRBD1 (5 bases). The CDR3 runs to 17 residues. The germline V and J ends were trimmed by 5 bases and 5 bases, with 21 bases remaining between them. Germline CDR1 MGHDK, CDR2 SYGVNS.

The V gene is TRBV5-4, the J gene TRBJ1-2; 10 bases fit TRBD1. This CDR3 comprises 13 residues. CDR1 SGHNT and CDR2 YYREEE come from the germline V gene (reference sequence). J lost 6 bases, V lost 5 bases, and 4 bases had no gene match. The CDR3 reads CASRTGGRHGYTF. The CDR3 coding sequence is TGTGCCAGCAGGACAGGGGGCCGTCATGGCTACACCTTC.

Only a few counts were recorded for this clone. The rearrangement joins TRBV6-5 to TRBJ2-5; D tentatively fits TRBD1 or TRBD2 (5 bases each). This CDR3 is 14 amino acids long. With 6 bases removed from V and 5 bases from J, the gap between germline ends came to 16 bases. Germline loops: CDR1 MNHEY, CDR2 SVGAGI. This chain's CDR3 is CASRSSGLGETQYF. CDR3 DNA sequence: TGTGCCAGCAGATCCTCGGGGCTCGGCGAGACCCAGTACTTC.

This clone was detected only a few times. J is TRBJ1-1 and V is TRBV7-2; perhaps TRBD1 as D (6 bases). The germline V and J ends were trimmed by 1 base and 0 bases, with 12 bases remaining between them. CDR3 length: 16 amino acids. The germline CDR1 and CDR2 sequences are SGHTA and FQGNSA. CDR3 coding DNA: TGTGCCAGCAGCTTAGTCTCCGGGACACTGAACACTGAAGCTTTCTTT. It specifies CASSLVSGTLNTEAFF.

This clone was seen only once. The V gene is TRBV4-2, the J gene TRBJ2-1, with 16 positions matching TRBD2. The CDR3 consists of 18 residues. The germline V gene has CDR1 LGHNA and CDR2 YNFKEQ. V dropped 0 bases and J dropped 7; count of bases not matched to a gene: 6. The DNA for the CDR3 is TGTGCCAGCAGCCAAGATCCAACGGGACTAGCGGGAGGGAATGAGCAGTTCTTC. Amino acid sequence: CASSQDPTGLAGGNEQFF.